The rows below give T cell receptor beta chains drawn from one sample of a study of T-cell memory formation after mild COVID-19. TCRdb ran MiXCR on the 5' RACE reads and lists one entry per CDR3 protein. The sample has around 400,000 distinct CDR3 sequences, more than 20% seen once. Material: PBMCs or a T cell subset sorted from them (not recorded which). These TCRs come from an adult woman who had mild COVID-19 (a few samples of this study predate the infection). Cell type and time point are not known. The CDR3 runs from the conserved cysteine through the conserved F or W. D genes are given only for firm matches. The size entry is marked missing in some rows and otherwise reads once, few, many or a size class.

>TRBD1|TRBJ1-4|NA|TRBV7-8
TGTGCCAGCAGCTTATTTAGGGGGCGTAATGAAAAACTGTTTTTT
CASSLFRGRNEKLFF
>TRBD1|TRBJ2-7|NA|TRBV7-6
TGTGCCAGCAGCCCACCCCGGGACAGGGGGACGGGCGAGCAGTACTTC
CASSPPRDRGTGEQYF
>NA|TRBJ1-1|NA|TRBV20-1
TGCAGTGCTTCCGCCCGAGGGGGAGCTTTCTTT
CSASARGGAFF
>NA|TRBJ2-7|few|TRBV20-1
TGCAGTGCTAGAGATCCCGGGAATAGCGGACCCTACGAGCAGTACTTC
CSARDPGNSGPYEQYF
>TRBD2|TRBJ2-2|NA|TRBV12-3/TRBV12-4
TGTGCCAGCAGTAGGCTAGCGGGGGGTACCGGGGAGCTGTTTTTT
CASSRLAGGTGELFF
>NA|TRBJ2-2|many|TRBV27
TGTGCCAGCAGTTTATCGTCGACCGGGGAGCTGTTTTTT
CASSLSSTGELFF
>NA|TRBJ2-6|few|TRBV2
TGTGCCAGCAGCGGAAGTTCCTCTGGGGCCAACGTCCTGACTTTC
CASSGSSSGANVLTF
>NA|TRBJ2-2|NA|TRBV25-1
TGTGCCAGCAGTGACAGGCACGCCGGGGAGCTGTTTTTT
CASSDRHAGELFF
>NA|TRBJ1-1|NA|TRBV7-9
TGTGCCAGCAGCTTAGGACGAACAAGGGAGGGTGGCACTGAAGCTTTCTTT
CASSLGRTREGGTEAFF
>TRBD1|TRBJ1-2|NA|TRBV29-1
TGCAGCGTTGGAACCGACAGGGTGTCCTATGGCTACACCTTC
CSVGTDRVSYGYTF
>NA|TRBJ2-1|few|TRBV7-2
TGTGCCAGCAGCTTAGCATCTCAGAGCTCCTACAATGAGCAGTTCTTC
CASSLASQSSYNEQFF
>NA|TRBJ2-3|few|TRBV7-9
TGTGCCAGCAGCTTAGGGGGATCGCCGCAGTATTTT
CASSLGGSPQYF
>TRBD2|TRBJ2-3|NA|TRBV6-2/TRBV6-3
TGTGCCAGCCAAGGACCGGGACTAGCGGGACGACGCACAGATACGCAGTATTTT
CASQGPGLAGRRTDTQYF
>TRBD2|TRBJ2-1|few|TRBV5-6
TGTGCCAGCAGCTCACTAGCGTTGCAGCCCTACAATGAGCAGTTCTTC
CASSSLALQPYNEQFF
>NA|TRBJ2-1|NA|TRBV5-1
TGCGCCAGCAGCTTGGACAGGGCCCACAATGAGCAGTTCTTC
CASSLDRAHNEQFF
>NA|TRBJ1-2|NA|TRBV6-1
TGTGCCAGCAGCCCCTCAATGACGGCCTACTATGGCTACACCTTC
CASSPSMTAYYGYTF
>TRBD2|TRBJ2-1|few|TRBV7-2
TGTGCCAGCAGCCTCACTCGGACTAGCGGGAGAGGCGGTGAGCAGTTCTTC
CASSLTRTSGRGGEQFF
>NA|TRBJ2-1|NA|TRBV5-1
TGCGCCAGCAGCTCCCCACTCGACGCTCTCGCCCTGAGCTCCTACAATGAGCAGTTCTTC
CASSSPLDALALSSYNEQFF
>NA|TRBJ2-5|few|TRBV24-1
TGTGCCACCAGTTTTGGGACAAACCAAGAGACCCAGTACTTC
CATSFGTNQETQYF
>NA|TRBJ2-3|NA|TRBV15
TGTGCCACCAGTATCCGGGGTGGCACAGATACGCAGTATTTT
CATSIRGGTDTQYF
>TRBD1|TRBJ2-4|few|TRBV20-1
TGCAGTGCTAAAAAGCTAGGTGGTCGACAGGGTAAAAACATTCAGTACTTC
CSAKKLGGRQGKNIQYF
>TRBD1|TRBJ1-2|few|TRBV5-4
TGTGCCAGCAGCCTGGGACAGGAATTGATCGGCTACACCTTC
CASSLGQELIGYTF
>NA|TRBJ1-2|NA|TRBV7-2
TGTGCCAGCAGCACGCTGACACGAGCACAGACTAACTATGGCTACACCTTC
CASSTLTRAQTNYGYTF
>TRBD2|TRBJ2-1|NA|TRBV20-1
TGCAGTGCAGGGTCGACTAGCGGGGGACTCTCCTACAATGAGCAGTTCTTC
CSAGSTSGGLSYNEQFF
>TRBD1|TRBJ2-4|few|TRBV7-2
TGTGCCAGCAGCTCCGGACAGGCTCTAGCCAAAAACATTCAGTACTTC
CASSSGQALAKNIQYF
>NA|TRBJ2-7|NA|TRBV5-6
TGTGCCAGCAGCTCCCAGCAACGTGGCGAGCAGTACTTC
CASSSQQRGEQYF
>NA|TRBJ2-7|NA|TRBV5-5
TGTGCCAGCAGTCCTGCCTCCGGGTCCTACGAGCAGTACTTC
CASSPASGSYEQYF
>NA|TRBJ2-1|few|TRBV18
TGTGCCAGCTCGAGGGACAAGGAAAACAATGAGCAGTTCTTC
CASSRDKENNEQFF